These 15 T cell receptor beta chains came from one sample sequenced in a study of T cell changes during pregnancy in multiple sclerosis. Method: immunoSEQ multiplex PCR; TCRdb's copy keeps in-frame clones and lacks some. This sample carries about 80,000 clones, about 91% of them seen once, and the ten largest clones take approximately 2%. Sequenced here: peripheral blood, sampled before pregnancy. The source of these receptors is a female donor with multiple sclerosis, enrolled in a pregnancy study.

The table lists this clone with a count of one. This sequence joins TRBV2 and TRBJ2-5; D call uncertain. Per germline, CDR1 SNHLY and CDR2 FYNNEI. CDR3 size: 12 residues. Trimming cost V 6 bases and J 1 base, with 6 bases left between them. CDR3 bases: TGTGCCAGCAGCTGGGCCCAAGAGACCCAGTACTTC. It codes for CASSWAQETQYF.

The chain joins TRBV5-6 to TRBJ1-5; D remains ambiguous. The CDR3 is made up of 13 amino acids. Trimming removed 1 base at V and 6 bases at J, with 8 bases between. Germline V gene lookup returns CDR1 SGHDT and CDR2 YYEEEE. The CDR3 region is CASSLTPIQPQHF. CDR3 DNA sequence: TGTGCCAGCAGCTTGACCCCTATTCAGCCCCAGCATTTT.

The chain uses TRBV7-2 and TRBJ1-2; 10 nucleotides agree with TRBD1. The CDR3 is made up of 17 amino acids. The V segment lost 5 bases and the J segment 4 bases; nucleotides outside the gene matches: 13. Germline loops: CDR1 SGHTA, CDR2 FQGNSA. In DNA form, the CDR3 reads TGTGCCAGCAGCGACCGGGACAGGGGTTCGTCTGGCTATGGCTACACCTTC. Its protein product is CASSDRDRGSSGYGYTF.

The CDR3: CASSHLRTSGGAVETQYF. CDR3 sequence (DNA): TGCGCCAGCAGCCATCTAAGGACTAGCGGGGGGGCCGTGGAGACCCAGTACTTC. The chain is built from TRBV5-1 and TRBJ2-5; TRBD2 matches at 15 bases. The CDR3 is made up of 18 amino acids. After removal of 4 bases from V and 5 bases from J, the junction contained 12 bases not matched to a gene. The germline CDR1 and CDR2 sequences are SGHRS and YFSETQ.

V is TRBV7-3 and J is TRBJ2-3, with 7 bases that match TRBD1. V shed 6 bases, J shed 0 bases, and the junction held 6 bases outside the gene matches. Germline-derived CDR1 and CDR2 are SGHTA and FQGTGA. The CDR3 has 15 residues. CDR3 protein: CASSLGGQSTDTQYF. The CDR3 bases are TGTGCCAGCAGTTTAGGGGGACAGAGCACAGATACGCAGTATTTT.

The chain recombines TRBV7-8 with TRBJ1-2, with a weak D call TRBD1 (6 bases). CDR1 SGHVS and CDR2 FQNEAQ come from the germline V gene. Trimming took off 0 bases at V and 1 base at J, with 15 bases between the two ends. This CDR3 contains 17 residues. CDR3 protein: CASSLAWQGMSNYGYTF. The CDR3 DNA is TGTGCCAGCAGCTTAGCTTGGCAGGGGATGAGTAACTATGGCTACACCTTC.

The rearrangement links TRBV5-4 to TRBJ2-1, with 10 positions matching TRBD2. Germline loops: CDR1 SGHNT, CDR2 YYREEE (reference sequence). The length of the CDR3 is 15 residues. V lost 4 bases to trimming and J lost 9 bases; unmatched junction nucleotides: 10. DNA for the CDR3: TGTGCCAGCAGCACCCCTAGCGGGGGCCAGGTTGAGCAGTTCTTC. It specifies CASSTPSGGQVEQFF.

The chain couples TRBV5-1 to TRBJ2-7; 9 bases match TRBD1. This CDR3 region has 15 residues. Germline CDR1 and CDR2: SGHRS and YFSETQ. Losses at the gene ends were 4 bases for V and 0 bases for J; bases not matched to a gene: 5. Written as DNA, the CDR3 is TGCGCCAGCAGCGAAGGACAGGGGTACTCCTACGAGCAGTACTTC. Translating it yields CASSEGQGYSYEQYF.

The chain uses TRBV19 and TRBJ2-5; 12 nucleotides match TRBD1. V shed 5 bases, J shed 5 bases, and the junction held 9 bases outside the gene matches. CDR1 and CDR2 from the germline V gene are LNHDA and SQIVND (reference sequence). CDR3 size: 16 residues. The CDR3 DNA reads as TGTGCCAGTAGTCCGGCCGGGACAGGGGGCGACGAGACCCAGTACTTC. Its protein product is CASSPAGTGGDETQYF.

The gene calls are TRBV7-6 and TRBJ2-1; D gene unclear. V lost 4 bases and J lost 0, with 10 bases in between. There are 15 residues in the CDR3. CDR1 and CDR2 from the germline V gene are SGHVS and FNYEAQ. The CDR3 DNA is TGTGCCAGCAGCTCCCGTTCTTACTCCTACAATGAGCAGTTCTTC. Translating it yields CASSSRSYSYNEQFF.

The chain is built from TRBV4-1 and TRBJ2-4, with 8 bases matching TRBD1. Germline CDR1 and CDR2: MGHRA and YSYEKL. Trimming at V came to 5 bases and at J to 6 bases, leaving 21 bases not matched to a gene. The CDR3 loop spans 19 amino acids. The CDR3 here is CASSKSGTGDGVDGNIQYF. CDR3 nucleotides: TGCGCCAGCAGCAAGTCCGGGACAGGTGATGGGGTGGACGGAAACATTCAGTACTTC.

The genes are TRBV6-1 and TRBJ1-4; 7 nucleotides match TRBD1. The V gene end was trimmed by 1 base and the J gene end by 8 bases; junction bases not matched to a gene: 13. Looked up from germline, CDR1 is MNHNS and CDR2 is SASEGT. The CDR3 is made up of 17 amino acids. As DNA, the CDR3 is TGTGCCAGCAGTGAAGGTGAGGGAAAACAGGGGCGCGAAAAACTGTTTTTT. Translation gives CASSEGEGKQGREKLFF.

CDR3 region: CASSLAVSQDTQYF. As DNA, the CDR3 is TGTGCCAGCAGCTTAGCGGTTAGCCAAGATACGCAGTATTTT. The rearrangement uses TRBV7-2 and TRBJ2-3; D unresolved. CDR1 SGHTA and CDR2 FQGNSA come from the germline V gene. Trimming removed 0 bases from V and 5 bases from J, with 9 bases in between. This CDR3 contains 14 residues.

The DNA of the CDR3 is TGTGCCAGCAGCCTCCTCGGAGCCACAGATACGCAGTATTTT. Protein sequence: CASSLLGATDTQYF. The V and J genes are TRBV7-6 and TRBJ2-3; D is uncertain. The ends were cut back, 5 bases at V and 2 bases at J, with 11 bases in the middle. Germline-derived CDR1 and CDR2 are SGHVS and FNYEAQ. The CDR3 contains 14 residues. The complete variable domain, with remaining parts taken from reference TRBV7-6 and TRBJ2-3, reads GAGVSQSPRYKVTKRGQDVALRCDPISGHVSLYWYRQALGQGPEFLTYFNYEAQQDKSGLPNDRFSAERPEGSISTLTIQRTEQRDSAMYRCASSLLGATDTQYFGPGTRLTVL.

This chain joins TRBV2 and TRBJ2-5, with D unclear. V lost 5 bases and J 1 base, leaving 5 bases between the germline ends. The CDR3 extends over 12 amino acids. Germline V gene lookup returns CDR1 SNHLY and CDR2 FYNNEI. CDR3 coding DNA: TGTGCCAGCAGTCTAAGCCAAGAGACCCAGTACTTC. This sequence encodes CASSLSQETQYF.